Listed below are T cell receptor beta chains from one sample, sequenced in a study of blood T cell repertoires in COVID-19. Assay used: immunoSEQ multiplex PCR; TCRdb lists only in-frame clones, some missing. The sample includes more than 200,000 clones, around 88% seen only once; the top ten take under 5%. Material: PBMCs or T cells enriched from blood (not recorded which). These receptors came from a woman in her thirties who had recovered from COVID-19. Each CDR3 is given with its conserved first and last residue. D genes are given only for firm matches. Not all rows give a size; the values are once, few, many and, for expanded clones, a class.

j_call | clone_size | d_call | cdr3_length | v_call | cdr3_nt | cdr3_aa
TRBJ1-6 | NA | NA | 14 | TRBV3-1/TRBV3-2 | TGTGCCAGCAGCCAAGGAGGAAGGGGGTCACCCCTCCACTTT | CASSQGGRGSPLHF
TRBJ2-7 | once | NA | 13 | TRBV9 | TGTGCCAGCAGCGGGGGGACTGTCTACGAGCAGTACTTC | CASSGGTVYEQYF
TRBJ1-2 | NA | TRBD1 | 13 | TRBV28 | TGTGCCAGCAGGAGGACAGGGGTCTATGGCTACACCTTC | CASRRTGVYGYTF
TRBJ1-3 | NA | NA | 15 | TRBV7-2 | TGTGCCAGCAGCCCGTACGGGGGCTCTGGAAACACCATATATTTT | CASSPYGGSGNTIYF
TRBJ1-1 | NA | NA | 14 | TRBV28 | TGTGCCAGCAGTTCCCCCGGGTTGGACACTGAAGCTTTCTTT | CASSSPGLDTEAFF
TRBJ1-1 | NA | TRBD1 | 15 | TRBV27 | TGTGCCAGCAGTTTTGGGACAGGGGGCGACACTGAAGCTTTCTTT | CASSFGTGGDTEAFF
TRBJ1-1 | NA | TRBD1 | 15 | TRBV25-1 | TGTGCCAGCAGTGAACCAGGACAGGGGAACACTGAAGCTTTCTTT | CASSEPGQGNTEAFF
TRBJ1-3 | NA | NA | 14 | TRBV28 | TGTGCCAGCAGTTTGGCAGGCTCTGGAAACACCATATATTTT | CASSLAGSGNTIYF
TRBJ1-2 | NA | TRBD1 | 12 | TRBV19 | TGTGCCAGTATCCGACAGGGCGGCGGCTACACCTTC | CASIRQGGGYTF
TRBJ1-1 | once | NA | 15 | TRBV10-3 | TGTGCCATCCGAAGGTTCCAGGGCATGAACACTGAAGCTTTCTTT | CAIRRFQGMNTEAFF
TRBJ2-1 | NA | NA | 14 | TRBV28 | TGTGCCAGCACTCCTCATGGGGGGGCCGATGAGCAGTTCTTC | CASTPHGGADEQFF
TRBJ2-7 | NA | TRBD1 | 15 | TRBV18 | TGTGCCAGCTCACCAAGCGGGACAGGGATGTACGAGCAGTACTTC | CASSPSGTGMYEQYF
TRBJ1-6 | NA | TRBD1 | 15 | TRBV27 | TGTGCCAGCAGTTTAGCGGGACAGGGGAGTTCACCCCTCCACTTT | CASSLAGQGSSPLHF
TRBJ1-2 | NA | NA | 16 | TRBV5-4 | TGTGCCAGCAGCTTGTTTCGGGGGTCGGATAACTATGGCTACATCTTC | CASSLFRGSDNYGYIF
TRBJ2-3 | NA | NA | 15 | TRBV5-8 | TGTGCCACCGAACAGGGTAGCCTACTCCGGAATACGCAGTATTTT | CATEQGSLLRNTQYF
TRBJ2-3 | NA | TRBD2 | 11 | TRBV30 | TGTGCCTGGAGGGTAGCGGGAGTTGAGTATTTT | CAWRVAGVEYF
TRBJ2-2 | once | NA | 19 | TRBV5-1 | TGCGCCAGCAGCTTGGATCGGTTACGGGGTGCCTCGAACACCGGGGAGCTGTTTTTT | CASSLDRLRGASNTGELFF
TRBJ1-6 | NA | NA | 12 | TRBV20-1 | TGCAGTGCTAGTACAGGCAATTCACCCCTCCACTTT | CSASTGNSPLHF
TRBJ1-6 | NA | NA | 15 | TRBV9 | TGTGCCAGCAGCGTAGGCAGCTCCTATAATTCACCCCTCCACTTT | CASSVGSSYNSPLHF
TRBJ2-3 | NA | TRBD2 | 16 | TRBV4-3 | TGCGCCAGCAGCCAAAGCGGGAGCGGGAGAATCTATACGCAGTATTTT | CASSQSGSGRIYTQYF
TRBJ1-1 | few | NA | 17 | TRBV28 | TGTGCCAGCAGTTTATACCTTGACCGGACTGCTTATACTGAAGCTTTCTTT | CASSLYLDRTAYTEAFF
TRBJ1-6 | NA | TRBD1 | 16 | TRBV11-3 | TGTGCCAGCAGCCTGACCGGGACAGGTTATAATTCACCCCTCCACTTT | CASSLTGTGYNSPLHF
TRBJ1-1 | NA | TRBD1 | 14 | TRBV4-1 | TGCGCCAGCAGCCTCGCAACTACGGGACAGGAAGCTTTCTTT | CASSLATTGQEAFF
TRBJ2-1 | NA | NA | 15 | TRBV9 | TGTGCCAGCAGCGTAGTCGGGGGGCGATACAATGAGCAGTTCTTC | CASSVVGGRYNEQFF
TRBJ2-1 | NA | TRBD2 | 17 | TRBV7-2 | TGTGCCAGCAGCTTGGCCGGACTAGCGGGCTTCTACAATGAGCAGTTCTTC | CASSLAGLAGFYNEQFF
TRBJ1-2 | NA | NA | 12 | TRBV10-3 | TGTGCCATCAGTGAGTCGGGAGAACGCTACACCTTC | CAISESGERYTF
TRBJ2-5 | NA | NA | 16 | TRBV18 | TGTGCCAGCTCACCACCGGGCAATCCGGAACAAGAGACCCAGTACTTC | CASSPPGNPEQETQYF
TRBJ1-1 | NA | NA | 16 | TRBV19 | TGTGCCAGTAGTACCACTTTCGGGGGTCCCAACACTGAAGCTTTCTTT | CASSTTFGGPNTEAFF
TRBJ1-3 | many | TRBD1 | 15 | TRBV4-3 | TGCGCCAGCAGCCGGGGACAGGGATACGGAAACACCATATATTTT | CASSRGQGYGNTIYF
TRBJ1-6 | NA | TRBD1 | 15 | TRBV28 | TGTGCCAGCAGTTTATGGCCAGGGGGCAGTAAGCCCCTCCACTTT | CASSLWPGGSKPLHF